This T cell receptor (beta chain) was profiled in a study of human T cells and chemical hapten exposure. Study outcomes and limitations: Large CDR3 similarity clusters arose significantly more often from expanded TCRs than from controls.

In its sample, this clonotype was seen a few times. As yet, its antigen is unknown. Stated time point: patch test 2, 6 weeks after DPC sensitization. The treatment was: therapeutic diphenylcyclopropenone sensitization with weekly scalp DPC. From the RACE reads, TCRdb called clonotypes with MiXCR, one entry per CDR3 protein. The sample has 110,000 to 150,000 distinct CDR3 sequences; about 12% are singletons. The sequences come from whole blood, collected in connection with sensitization to the hapten diphenylcyclopropenone (DPC). The TCR was taken from a woman aged 50 to 65 with alopecia areata. Some clones in this sample may be carry-over from other donors' samples.

CDR3 residues: CATGGGADEQFF. The CDR3 DNA follows: TGTGCCACGGGAGGGGGGGCGGATGAGCAGTTCTTC. The chain links TRBV11-2 to TRBJ2-1; the match to TRBD2 covers 8 bases. Germline V CDR1 and CDR2: SGHAT, FQNNGV. This CDR3 comprises 12 residues. V trimming: 10 bases; J trimming: 8 bases; junction bases outside the gene matches: 7.